This T cell receptor beta chain was recorded in a study of shared clonotypes between healthy human individuals. Study as a whole: The cohort comprised a couple of women and a few men. Their ages spanned 18 to 49 years. Study-wide findings and caveats: Non-shared clonotypes had lower generation probabilities than clonotypes shared by all four sorted-subset donors.

The CDR3 extends over 13 amino acids. CDR1 and CDR2 (germline): SGHKS, YYEKEE (reference sequence). V lost 2 bases to trimming and J lost 5 bases, with 10 bases between them. Only one count was recorded for this clone. The target antigen is unknown. Terminally differentiated effector memory CD45RA+ cells were excluded from the naive CD8 cells, which were CD45RO-negative and positively selected for CCR7. Per sorted-subset replicate PCR, input was approximately 0.2 ug DNA, representing around 28,000 T cell genomes. Only in-frame clones appear in the TCRdb table, and some are missing; sequencing was by immunoSEQ multiplex PCR. The sample lists roughly 890,000 clones; 80% to 95% were seen once.

Sequenced: naive CD8+ T cells sorted from blood. The V gene is TRBV5-5, the J gene TRBJ1-1; D uncertain. This TCR was sampled from a man aged 30-40 years in good health. CDR3 DNA sequence: TGTGCCAGCAGCTTCCCCGAGTCTACTGAAGCTTTCTTT. Residues: CASSFPESTEAFF.